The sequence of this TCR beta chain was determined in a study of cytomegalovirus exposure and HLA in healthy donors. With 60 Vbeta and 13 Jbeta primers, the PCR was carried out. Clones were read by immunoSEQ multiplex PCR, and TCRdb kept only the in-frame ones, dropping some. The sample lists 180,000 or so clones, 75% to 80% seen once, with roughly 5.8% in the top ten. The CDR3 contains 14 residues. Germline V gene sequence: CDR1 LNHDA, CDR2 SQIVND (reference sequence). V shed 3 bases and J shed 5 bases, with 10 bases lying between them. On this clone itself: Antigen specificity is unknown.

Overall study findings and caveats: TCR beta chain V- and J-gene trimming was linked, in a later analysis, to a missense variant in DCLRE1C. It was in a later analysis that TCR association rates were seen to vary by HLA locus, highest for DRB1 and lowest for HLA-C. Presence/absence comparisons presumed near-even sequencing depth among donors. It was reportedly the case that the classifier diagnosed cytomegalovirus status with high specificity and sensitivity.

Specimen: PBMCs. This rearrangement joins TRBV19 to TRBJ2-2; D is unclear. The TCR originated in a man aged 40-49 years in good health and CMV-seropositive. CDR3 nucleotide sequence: TGTGCCAGTAGTATGATGCCGGGTACCGGGGAGCTGTTTTTT. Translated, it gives CASSMMPGTGELFF. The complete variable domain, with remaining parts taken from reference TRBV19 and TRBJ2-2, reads DGGITQSPKYLFRKEGQNVTLSCEQNLNHDAMYWYRQDPGQGLRLIYYSQIVNDFQKGDIAEGYSVSREKKESFPLTVTSAQKNPTAFYLCASSMMPGTGELFFGEGSRLTVL.